This TCR beta chain is drawn from a study of Ad26.COV2.S vaccination and SARS-CoV-2 variants. Study summary: A COV1001 Ad26.COV2.S trial-arm participant provided the sample. Notes on the study in general: Responses of T cells in total may have been underestimated by the TCR breadth and depth analyses. Vaccine recipients posted higher spike-specific TCR breadth than their placebo counterparts.

Points on this clone: As yet, its antigen is unknown.

Noted treatment: around 19 received Ad26.COV2.S at low or high dose, single or two shots; about 5 received placebo; per-sample allocation not given. The samples were gathered on day 63 after the first injection of vaccine or placebo. In the vaccine, an Ad26 vector expressed the SARS-CoV-2 spike of the Wuhan strain. Unmatched junction bases numbered 10, after V lost 2 bases and J lost 4 bases. The germline V gene has CDR1 MNHEY and CDR2 SVGEGT. The CDR3 is 17 residues long. The assay was immunoSEQ multiplex PCR, and TCRdb's table has in-frame clones only and misses some. Found here are about 320,000 clones, about 86% of them singletons; the top ten hold less than 2%.

The V call is TRBV6-2 or TRBV6-3, the J call TRBJ1-1, with 10 nucleotides matching TRBD1. The sequences come from peripheral blood, collected in a trial of Ad26.COV2.S vaccine versus placebo. This TCR came from a person aged 18-60 years who received the Ad26.COV2.S COVID-19 vaccine or a placebo. As DNA, the CDR3 is TGTGCCAGCAGTTACCCCCAGACAGGGGGCAGGGCCACTGAAGCTTTCTTT. It yields the protein CASSYPQTGGRATEAFF.